This passage covers 31 T cell receptor beta chains from one sample sequenced in a study of technical replicates of blood from several donors. Profiling relied on immunoSEQ multiplex PCR, and the TCRdb table lists in-frame clones only, not all of them. The sample has fewer than 12,000 clones; 94% are singletons. Sequencing input: PBMCs. Every receptor here comes from a human donor in good health.

The chain has TRBV19 and TRBJ2-4; no firm D call. This CDR3 has 15 residues. V was trimmed by 1 base and J by 5 bases, leaving 12 bases between them. From germline, CDR1 is LNHDA and CDR2 SQIVND (reference sequence). The CDR3 DNA reads as TGTGCCAGTAGTATAGGATGGCCGCTCGAAAACATTCAGTACTTC. It yields the protein CASSIGWPLENIQYF.

The V and J genes are TRBV28 and TRBJ2-7, with 13 bases fitting TRBD2. Looked up from germline, CDR1 is MDHEN and CDR2 is SYDVKM. The CDR3 loop spans 16 amino acids. Unmatched junction bases numbered 6, after V lost 3 bases and J lost 4 bases. CDR3 DNA: TGTGCCAGCAGTTTGTTACTAGCGGGAGGGCTGTACGAGCAGTACTTC. As protein: CASSLLLAGGLYEQYF.

This clone was counted between two and nine times. This chain joins TRBV11-3 and TRBJ1-1, with TRBD1 as a possible D gene (6 bases). This CDR3 is built from 15 residues. Germline CDR1 reads SGHNT; CDR2 reads YENEEA. Trimming removed 2 bases at V and 1 base at J, with 11 bases between. DNA of the CDR3: TGTGCCAGCAGCTTATCGGGACAAGGGAACACTGAAGCTTTCTTT. Protein sequence: CASSLSGQGNTEAFF.

V and J are TRBV4-2 and TRBJ2-1; 8 bases line up with TRBD2. There are 17 residues in the CDR3. CDR1 is LGHNA, CDR2 YNFKEQ, per germline. V was pared by 2 bases and J by 0 bases, with 6 bases of the junction left unmatched. The CDR3: CASSQMGSGSSYNEQFF. As DNA, the CDR3 is TGTGCCAGCAGCCAAATGGGGAGCGGGAGCTCCTACAATGAGCAGTTCTTC.

V is TRBV27 and J is TRBJ2-5, with 13 bases matching TRBD2. The CDR3 spans 16 residues. V was clipped by 4 bases and J by 4 bases; unmatched bases: 6. CDR1 and CDR2 (germline): MNHEY, SMNVEV (reference sequence). CDR3 in DNA: TGTGCCAGCAGTTCATGGACTAGCGGGGGCGGAGAGACCCAGTACTTC. It translates to CASSSWTSGGGETQYF.

A word on this clone: One junction end disagrees with the germline gene, perhaps due to a read error. This chain joins TRBV30 and TRBJ2-3; TRBD2 is a possible D gene (6 bases). The germline V gene encodes CDR1 GTSNPN and CDR2 SVGIG (reference sequence). This CDR3 spans 12 amino acids. CDR3 region: CVWSPGERAQYF. The DNA of the CDR3 is TGTGTCTGGAGTCCGGGGGAGAGGGCGCAGTATTTT.

The CDR3 reads CASTRALWGQPQHF. CDR3 DNA sequence: TGTGCCAGCACCAGGGCCCTCTGGGGTCAGCCCCAGCATTTT. The chain couples TRBV27 to TRBJ1-5; maybe TRBD1 (5 bases). Trimming pared 7 bases from V and 6 bases from J, leaving 16 bases between. Germline assignment: CDR1 MNHEY and CDR2 SMNVEV (reference sequence). The CDR3 contains 14 residues.

This rearrangement joins TRBV5-1 to TRBJ2-2, with 7 bases lining up with TRBD2. CDR1 and CDR2 from the germline V gene are SGHRS and YFSETQ. V shed 0 bases and J 6 bases; nucleotides not matched to a gene: 8. The CDR3 is made up of 16 amino acids. CDR3 DNA sequence: TGCGCCAGCAGCTTGGTCGCGCGGGAGAGCCCCGGGGAGCTGTTTTTT. Translated: CASSLVARESPGELFF.

The chain is built from TRBV19 and TRBJ1-5; 8 bases agree with TRBD1. The ends lost 5 bases at V and 6 bases at J; junction bases unmatched: 9. The CDR3 sequence is 15 residues long. CDR1 and CDR2 (germline): LNHDA, SQIVND (reference sequence). CDR3 region: CASSPGQGGSQPQHF. CDR3 nucleotide sequence: TGTGCCAGTAGTCCTGGACAGGGCGGGAGTCAGCCCCAGCATTTT.

The DNA for the CDR3 is TGTGCCAGCAGTCCCTACAGGGGGCGAGGCACTGAAGCTTTCTTT. It codes for CASSPYRGRGTEAFF. This rearrangement joins TRBV28 to TRBJ1-1; 9 bases map to TRBD1. The V gene's germline CDR1 is MDHEN and CDR2 SYDVKM. Unmatched junction bases numbered 8, after V lost 5 bases and J lost 4 bases. The CDR3 loop spans 15 amino acids.

This clone has a single count. A read error may produce the germline difference seen at one junction end. The chain combines TRBV7-2 with TRBJ2-7; 10 positions agree with TRBD1. The length of the CDR3 is 12 residues. CDR1 is SGHTA and CDR2 is FQGNSA in the germline V gene. The CDR3 protein is CASSPRQGAVDF. For the CDR3, the DNA is TGTGCCAGCAGCCCAAGACAGGGGGCCGTCGACTTC.

The chain combines TRBV5-6 with TRBJ2-1; 9 bases are a match to TRBD2. Germline assignment: CDR1 SGHDT and CDR2 YYEEEE. The ends lost 0 bases at V and 1 base at J; junction bases unmatched: 5. The CDR3 totals 17 residues. The CDR3 spells CASSLGALAGSYNEQFF. The CDR3 nucleotides are TGTGCCAGCAGCTTGGGGGCACTAGCGGGTTCCTACAATGAGCAGTTCTTC.

The V call is TRBV29-1, the J call TRBJ2-7; D remains ambiguous. This CDR3 contains 11 residues. CDR1 and CDR2 from the germline V gene are SQVTM and ANQGSEA. Trimming shortened V by 7 bases and J by 4 bases, and 11 bases separated the two germline ends. In nucleotides, the CDR3 is TGCAGCGCAGGAACAGAGTACGAGCAGTACTTC. It is translated as CSAGTEYEQYF.

V is TRBV7-8 and J is TRBJ2-7, with 13 bases identical to TRBD2. The CDR3 covers 15 residues. Germline values: CDR1 SGHVS, CDR2 FQNEAQ. V gave up 5 bases and J gave up 3 bases; unmatched junction bases: 4. CDR3 coding DNA: TGTGCCAGCAGCATGGGACTAGCGGGACTCTACGAGCAGTACTTC. Residues: CASSMGLAGLYEQYF. The full variable domain, with the rest looked up from reference TRBV7-8 and TRBJ2-7, is GAGVSQSPRYKVAKRGQDVALRCDPISGHVSLFWYQQALGQGPEFLTYFQNEAQLDKSGLPSDRFFAERPEGSVSTLKIQRTQQEDSAVYLCASSMGLAGLYEQYFGPGTRLTVT.

The chain is built from TRBV29-1 and TRBJ2-5; 8 bases match TRBD1. Trimming cost V 7 bases and J 5 bases; bases outside gene matches: 6. Germline V gene lookup returns CDR1 SQVTM and CDR2 ANQGSEA. The CDR3 has 12 residues. The CDR3 DNA reads as TGCAGCGCCCAGACAGGGGCCGAGACCCAGTACTTC. It specifies CSAQTGAETQYF.

The chain is built from TRBV9 and TRBJ2-2; D perhaps matches TRBD2 (6 bases). CDR1 and CDR2 from the germline V gene are SGDLS and YYNGEE. The CDR3 is 16 residues long. V dropped 0 bases and J dropped 5 bases, with 14 bases sitting between them. In DNA form, the CDR3 reads TGTGCCAGCAGCGTAGGGAATAGCGGTTCTACCGGGGAGCTGTTTTTT. Translating gives CASSVGNSGSTGELFF.

The chain combines TRBV13 with TRBJ1-1; D is unclear. Looked up from germline, CDR1 is PRHDT and CDR2 is FYEKMQ (reference sequence). The CDR3 length is 12 residues. V was shortened by 5 bases and J by 1 base, with 5 bases between the two germline ends. CDR3 nucleotides: TGTGCCAGCAGCCCGGGGAACACTGAAGCTTTCTTT. Its protein product is CASSPGNTEAFF.

The chain uses TRBV4-1 and TRBJ1-1, with no clear D. The V gene's germline CDR1 is MGHRA and CDR2 YSYEKL. Trimming pared 3 bases from V and 0 bases from J, leaving 11 bases between. The CDR3 is 15 residues long. CDR3 sequence (DNA): TGCGCCAGCAGCCATACGCAGAACATGAACACTGAAGCTTTCTTT. Protein sequence: CASSHTQNMNTEAFF.

The rearrangement uses TRBV30 and TRBJ1-2, with D unresolved. The CDR3 has 13 residues. Germline CDR1 reads GTSNPN; CDR2 reads SVGIG (reference sequence). Trimming stripped 4 bases from V and 5 bases from J, with 14 bases between. Written as DNA, the CDR3 is TGTGCCTGGACCGTAGCGGTCTTGTATGGCTACACCTTC. Encoded protein: CAWTVAVLYGYTF.

This chain uses TRBV10-2 with TRBJ1-2; tentatively, D is TRBD1 (6 bases). V lost 5 bases to trimming and J lost 3 bases, with 13 bases between them. The germline V gene has CDR1 WSHSY and CDR2 SAAADI. CDR3 length equals 14 residues. The CDR3 protein is CASSRTAVDYGYTF. As DNA, the CDR3 is TGCGCCAGCAGTAGGACAGCAGTGGACTATGGCTACACCTTC.

The chain joins TRBV6-5 to TRBJ2-7, with 7 bases matching TRBD1. V lost 5 bases and J lost 5; bases outside the gene matches: 12. CDR3 length: 15 amino acids. Germline CDR1 reads MNHEY; CDR2 reads SVGAGI. The CDR3 coding sequence is TGTGCCAGCAGTCCAACCAGGGCACAGGGGCACGAGCAGTACTTC. This gives the protein CASSPTRAQGHEQYF.

V usage is TRBV29-1 and J usage is TRBJ1-2; the D is unclear. Trimming removed 2 bases at V and 5 bases at J, with 15 bases between. Germline V gene sequence: CDR1 SQVTM, CDR2 ANQGSEA. The CDR3 spans 14 residues. CDR3 bases: TGCAGCGTTGAATCAGGTGTCGGAAAGTATGGCTACACCTTC. The encoded protein is CSVESGVGKYGYTF. The variable domain in full, with the rest retrieved from reference TRBV29-1 and TRBJ1-2, is SAVISQKPSRDICQRGTSLTIQCQVDSQVTMMFWYRQQPGQSLTLIATANQGSEATYESGFVIDKFPISRPNLTFSTLTVSNMSPEDSSIYLCSVESGVGKYGYTFGSGTRLTVV.

The chain has TRBV7-6 and TRBJ2-7; 11 positions agree with TRBD2. CDR1 is SGHVS, CDR2 FNYEAQ, per germline. The CDR3 has 14 amino acids. The V segment lost 5 bases and the J segment 4 bases; nucleotides outside the gene matches: 4. CDR3 nucleotides: TGTGCCAGCAGCCCCGGGACTAGCGGTTACGAGCAGTACTTC. Its protein is CASSPGTSGYEQYF.

The chain has TRBV6-1 and TRBJ2-7, with a possible D match to TRBD1 (5 bases). This CDR3 has 15 residues. The V end lost 2 bases, the J end lost 2 bases, and 13 bases lay between the germline ends. Per germline, CDR1 MNHNS and CDR2 SASEGT. CDR3 residues: CASSELPQDTYEQYF. Written as DNA, the CDR3 is TGTGCCAGCAGTGAACTCCCGCAGGACACCTACGAGCAGTACTTC.

The chain combines TRBV5-1 with TRBJ2-7; D uncertain. The CDR3 length is 14 residues. Trimming removed 2 bases at V and 2 bases at J, with 11 bases between. Germline V lookup: CDR1 SGHRS, CDR2 YFSETQ. This CDR3 is CASSLMADTYEQYF. For the CDR3, the DNA is TGCGCCAGCAGCTTAATGGCTGACACCTACGAGCAGTACTTC.

The V and J genes are TRBV6-4 and TRBJ2-3; D may be TRBD2 (6 bases). CDR3 length equals 14 residues. V shed 6 bases and J shed 0 bases, with 10 bases lying between them. Germline loops: CDR1 MRHNA, CDR2 SNTAGT. The CDR3 DNA reads TGTGCCAGCAGCCCGGGACTGAGCACAGATACGCAGTATTTT. Translated, it gives CASSPGLSTDTQYF.

This clone was found once. The chain recombines TRBV9 with TRBJ2-7; TRBD2 might be the D (6 bases). From germline, CDR1 is SGDLS and CDR2 YYNGEE. The CDR3 sequence is 14 residues long. V was pared by 4 bases and J by 6 bases, with 17 bases between. The CDR3 DNA sequence: TGTGCCAGCAGCCGGGAGCCTGTCCCTCTCGAGCAGTACTTC. It codes for CASSREPVPLEQYF.

The chain combines TRBV5-4 with TRBJ2-7, with a weak D call TRBD1 (7 bases). The germline V gene encodes CDR1 SGHNT and CDR2 YYREEE (reference sequence). V lost 0 bases and J lost 2, with 18 bases in between. The CDR3 runs to 17 residues. Here the CDR3 reads CASSLVIGGQTTYEQYF. CDR3 sequence (DNA): TGTGCCAGCAGCTTGGTGATCGGGGGACAGACAACCTACGAGCAGTACTTC.

The DNA for the CDR3 is TGTGCCAGCAGACGGGACGGGAGCTCCTACAATGAGCAGTTCTTC. Its translation: CASRRDGSSYNEQFF. The chain recombines TRBV7-3 with TRBJ2-1, with D possibly matching TRBD2 (6 bases). Trimming left V 6 bases short and J 0 bases short, with 12 bases between. The CDR3 has 15 residues. CDR1 is SGHTA and CDR2 is FQGTGA in the germline V gene. Complete variable domain (other parts from reference TRBV7-3 and TRBJ2-1): GAGVSQTPSNKVTEKGKYVELRCDPISGHTALYWYRQSLGQGPEFLIYFQGTGAADDSGLPNDRFFAVRPEGSVSTLKIQRTERGDSAVYLCASRRDGSSYNEQFFGPGTRLTVL.

The chain joins TRBV28 to TRBJ2-1; TRBD2 matches at 10 bases. J was trimmed by 8 bases and V by 6 bases; bases with no gene match: 10. Germline V CDR1 and CDR2: MDHEN, SYDVKM. This CDR3 spans 15 amino acids. CDR3 in amino acids: CASSHSSGSGDEQFF. DNA of the CDR3: TGTGCCAGCAGCCACTCTAGCGGGAGTGGCGATGAGCAGTTCTTC.

The chain combines TRBV11-2 with TRBJ2-6; no reliable D call. V was shortened by 1 base and J by 3 bases, with 7 bases between the two germline ends. The CDR3 has 15 amino acids. The germline CDR1 and CDR2 sequences are SGHAT and FQNNGV. The CDR3, as DNA: TGTGCCAGCAGCTTAGTTTCAGGTGGGGCCAACGTCCTGACTTTC. It is translated as CASSLVSGGANVLTF.